These 20 T cell receptor beta chains came from one sample sequenced in a study of blood T cell repertoires in COVID-19. TCRdb's table, derived via immunoSEQ multiplex PCR, lists solely in-frame clones and lacks some. The sample contains some 180,000 clones, approximately 90% of which appear only once. Sequenced sample: peripheral blood. The receptor source for this set is a man between 18 and 35 years old with COVID-19, enrolled during active disease.

This chain joins TRBV5-1 and TRBJ2-1, with 7 bases that match TRBD1. CDR1 is SGHRS and CDR2 is YFSETQ in the germline V gene. After removal of 4 bases from V and 5 bases from J, the junction contained 9 bases not matched to a gene. The CDR3 has 15 amino acids. DNA for the CDR3: TGCGCCAGCAGCGGCACGACAGGGAGTGACAATGAGCAGTTCTTC. Protein sequence: CASSGTTGSDNEQFF.

This chain joins TRBV23-1 and TRBJ2-1; 12 bases match TRBD2. TRBV23-1 is classed as an ORF, of uncertain function. The CDR3 is made up of 21 amino acids. The trim removed 3 bases at V and 6 bases at J, leaving 21 bases unmatched. CDR3 in amino acids: CASSHKGRGRKLAGGSNEQFF. The CDR3 DNA is TGCGCCAGCAGTCACAAGGGTAGGGGACGAAAACTAGCGGGAGGAAGCAATGAGCAGTTCTTC.

The CDR3, as DNA: TGTGCCAGCAGCTCGACGGGACAGGGTCGTTATGAGCAGTTCTTC. Translation: CASSSTGQGRYEQFF. V gene TRBV7-8 combines with J gene TRBJ2-1; 9 bases fit TRBD1. The V gene end was trimmed by 4 bases and the J gene end by 8 bases; junction bases not matched to a gene: 9. Germline CDR1 and CDR2: SGHVS and FQNEAQ. This CDR3 spans 15 amino acids.

The V and J genes are TRBV19 and TRBJ1-5, with 7 bases matching TRBD1. Trimming removed 4 bases from V and 6 bases from J; junction bases left unmatched: 3. Germline V gene lookup returns CDR1 LNHDA and CDR2 SQIVND (reference sequence). CDR3 length: 13 amino acids. The CDR3 loop is CASSTTGVQPQHF. DNA of the CDR3: TGTGCCAGTAGTACAACAGGGGTTCAGCCCCAGCATTTT. Full variable domain (rest looked up from reference TRBV19 and TRBJ1-5): DGGITQSPKYLFRKEGQNVTLSCEQNLNHDAMYWYRQDPGQGLRLIYYSQIVNDFQKGDIAEGYSVSREKKESFPLTVTSAQKNPTAFYLCASSTTGVQPQHFGDGTRLSIL.

This chain uses TRBV6-6 with TRBJ1-2; D is uncertain. Germline V CDR1 and CDR2: MNHNY, SVGAGI (reference sequence). This CDR3 has 14 amino acids. V shed 1 base and J shed 5 bases, with 11 bases lying between them. The DNA of the CDR3 is TGTGCCAGCAGTTACTTAGCCGGGGAGTATGGCTACACCTTC. This encodes CASSYLAGEYGYTF.

This chain uses TRBV30 with TRBJ1-1; tentatively, D is TRBD1 (6 bases). Germline V gives CDR1 GTSNPN, CDR2 SVGIG (reference sequence). This CDR3 has 14 residues. With 2 bases removed from V and 4 bases from J, the gap between germline ends came to 14 bases. CDR3: CAWSTGGAPTEAFF. The DNA for the CDR3 is TGTGCCTGGAGTACGGGGGGCGCGCCCACTGAAGCTTTCTTT.

The genes are TRBV7-8 and TRBJ2-1; 10 bases align to TRBD2. Germline V gene sequence: CDR1 SGHVS, CDR2 FQNEAQ. The trim removed 0 bases at V and 9 bases at J, leaving 2 bases unmatched. The CDR3 spans 14 residues. The chain's CDR3 is CASSLATSGIEQFF. CDR3 nucleotide sequence: TGTGCCAGCAGCTTAGCTACTAGCGGGATTGAGCAGTTCTTC.

The V call is TRBV19, the J call TRBJ2-1, with D unresolved. The CDR3 has 14 residues. The V gene lost 8 bases and the J gene lost 10 bases, with 21 bases spanning the gap. Germline V CDR1 and CDR2: LNHDA, SQIVND (reference sequence). The CDR3 loop reads CASRSSTAQAEQFF. CDR3 nucleotides: TGTGCCAGTCGATCCTCGACCGCCCAGGCGGAGCAGTTCTTC.

The chain is built from TRBV11-1 and TRBJ1-1; 7 bases fit TRBD1. CDR3 length: 15 amino acids. V shed 5 bases, J shed 1 base, and the junction held 7 bases outside the gene matches. Germline V gene sequence: CDR1 SGHAT, CDR2 FQDESV (reference sequence). This CDR3 reads CASSNRDRANTEAFF. CDR3 in DNA: TGTGCCAGCAGCAACCGGGACAGAGCGAACACTGAAGCTTTCTTT.

To note about this clone: One junction end does not reproduce the germline sequence, and a read error may be involved. The gene calls are TRBV6-5 and TRBJ1-4; 8 positions agree with TRBD1. Germline-derived CDR1 and CDR2 are MNHEY and SVGAGI. The length of the CDR3 is 14 residues. The CDR3 sequence: CASRTDRGYEKLLF. The CDR3, as DNA: TGTGCCAGCAGGACAGACAGGGGATATGAAAAACTGCTTTTT.

The CDR3 spells CAISDRSSYNSPLHF. DNA of the CDR3: TGTGCCATCAGTGATCGGAGCTCCTATAATTCACCCCTCCACTTT. The chain carries TRBV10-3 and TRBJ1-6; the D is unclear. The CDR3 runs 15 residues. V was pared by 3 bases and J by 0 bases, with 6 bases between. Germline V lookup: CDR1 ENHRY, CDR2 SYGVKD.

The sample holds a few counts of this clone. The CDR3 is CASMLAGANGELFF. CDR3 coding DNA: TGTGCCAGTATGCTAGCGGGAGCGAACGGGGAGCTGTTTTTT. This sequence joins TRBV19 and TRBJ2-2; 10 bases line up with TRBD2. The ends lost 7 bases at V and 7 bases at J; junction bases unmatched: 6. In germline, CDR1 is LNHDA, CDR2 SQIVND (reference sequence). This CDR3 has 14 amino acids.

V usage is TRBV4-3 and J usage is TRBJ2-1, with 14 bases aligning to TRBD2. Germline trimming cut 3 bases from V and 12 bases from J; bases unmatched to any gene: 4. CDR3 length equals 14 residues. The germline V gene has CDR1 LGHNA and CDR2 YSLEER. The CDR3 loop is CASSQGLAGVWQFF. CDR3 nucleotide sequence: TGCGCCAGCAGCCAGGGACTAGCGGGAGTCTGGCAGTTCTTC.

This chain joins TRBV4-1 and TRBJ1-2, with TRBD1 as a possible D gene (6 bases). CDR1 MGHRA and CDR2 YSYEKL come from the germline V gene. This CDR3 is built from 14 residues. V was clipped by 3 bases and J by 4 bases, with 12 bases between them. The CDR3 DNA follows: TGCGCCAGCAGCCAGGGTCCCAGGGGCTATGGCTACACCTTC. Translation: CASSQGPRGYGYTF.

J is TRBJ2-3 and V is TRBV7-9; 9 bases are a match to TRBD1. The V gene end was trimmed by 5 bases and the J gene end by 2 bases; junction bases not matched to a gene: 8. The CDR3 loop spans 16 amino acids. The V gene's germline CDR1 is SEHNR and CDR2 FQNEAQ (reference sequence). The CDR3 sequence is CASSARTGENTDTQYF. Written as DNA, the CDR3 is TGTGCCAGCAGCGCCAGGACAGGGGAAAACACAGATACGCAGTATTTT.

In regard to this clone: An end of the junction does not agree with germline; a read error may underlie this. The CDR3 DNA reads TGTGCTAGCAGCTTAGGTTTAGGACAGCTAAATGAGCAGTTCTTC. Translation gives CASSLGLGQLNEQFF. The chain couples TRBV7-7 to TRBJ2-1, with D tentatively TRBD1 (6 bases). This CDR3 is built from 15 residues. CDR1 is SSHAT, CDR2 FNYEAQ, per germline (reference sequence).

The chain combines TRBV5-1 with TRBJ1-1, with 8 nucleotides matching TRBD1. V lost 8 bases to trimming and J lost 4 bases; unmatched junction nucleotides: 7. The CDR3 totals 13 residues. Germline V gene data show CDR1 as SGHRS and CDR2 as YFSETQ. For the CDR3, the DNA is TGCGCCAGTCAACTAGACAGGGGCACTGAAGCTTTCTTT. Its translation: CASQLDRGTEAFF.

The rearrangement joins TRBV7-2 to TRBJ1-2; D is possibly TRBD1 (5 bases). The CDR3 covers 14 residues. Germline V gene lookup returns CDR1 SGHTA and CDR2 FQGNSA. Trimming pared 4 bases from V and 4 bases from J, leaving 13 bases between. CDR3 sequence: CASSSQGASYGYTF. CDR3 nucleotide sequence: TGTGCCAGCAGCTCTCAGGGTGCTAGCTATGGCTACACCTTC.

The chain uses TRBV27 and TRBJ2-2; 11 bases agree with TRBD2. Looked up from germline, CDR1 is MNHEY and CDR2 is SMNVEV (reference sequence). The V gene end was trimmed by 3 bases and the J gene end by 6 bases; junction bases not matched to a gene: 6. The CDR3 extends over 16 amino acids. The CDR3 sequence: CASSFRGLAVAGELFF. DNA for the CDR3: TGTGCCAGCAGTTTCAGGGGACTAGCGGTCGCCGGGGAGCTGTTTTTT.

This clone was detected once. The genes are TRBV6-6 and TRBJ1-3; D may be TRBD1 (5 bases). The V gene's germline CDR1 is MNHNY and CDR2 SVGAGI (reference sequence). This CDR3 contains 15 residues. V lost 0 bases and J lost 3, with 9 bases in between. CDR3 sequence reads: CASSYSRDSGNTIYF. CDR3 DNA sequence: TGTGCCAGCAGTTACTCGAGAGACAGTGGAAACACCATATATTTT.